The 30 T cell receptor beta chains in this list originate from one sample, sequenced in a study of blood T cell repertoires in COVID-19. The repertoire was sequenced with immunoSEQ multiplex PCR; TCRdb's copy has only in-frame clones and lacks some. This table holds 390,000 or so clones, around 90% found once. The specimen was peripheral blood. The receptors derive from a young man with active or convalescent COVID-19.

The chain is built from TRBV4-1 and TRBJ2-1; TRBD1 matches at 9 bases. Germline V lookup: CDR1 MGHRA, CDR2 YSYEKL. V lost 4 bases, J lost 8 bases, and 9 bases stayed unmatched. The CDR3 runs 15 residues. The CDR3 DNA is TGCGCCAGCAGCCCGAGGGACAGGGTGAAGGATGAGCAGTTCTTC. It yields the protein CASSPRDRVKDEQFF.

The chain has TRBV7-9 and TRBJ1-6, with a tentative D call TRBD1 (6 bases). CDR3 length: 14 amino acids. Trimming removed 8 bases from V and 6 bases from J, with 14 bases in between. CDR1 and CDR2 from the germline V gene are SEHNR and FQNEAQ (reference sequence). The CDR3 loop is CASRTGQSNSPLHF. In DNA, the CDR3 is TGTGCCAGCCGGACCGGACAGTCTAATTCACCCCTCCACTTT.

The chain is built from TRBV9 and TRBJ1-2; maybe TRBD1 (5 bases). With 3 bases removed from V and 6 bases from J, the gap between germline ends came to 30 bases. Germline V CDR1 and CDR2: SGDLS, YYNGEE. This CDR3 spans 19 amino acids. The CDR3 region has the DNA TGTGCCAGCAGCGCTTATACACTACCGGGCCCAGGGTCCGTCCATGGCTACACCTTC. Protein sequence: CASSAYTLPGPGSVHGYTF.

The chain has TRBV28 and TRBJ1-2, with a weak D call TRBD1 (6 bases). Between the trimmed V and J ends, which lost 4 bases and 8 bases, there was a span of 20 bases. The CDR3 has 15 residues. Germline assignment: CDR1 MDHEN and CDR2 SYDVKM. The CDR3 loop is CASSSPKGGARGYTF. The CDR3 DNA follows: TGTGCCAGCAGTTCGCCCAAGGGGGGGGCGCGGGGCTACACCTTC.

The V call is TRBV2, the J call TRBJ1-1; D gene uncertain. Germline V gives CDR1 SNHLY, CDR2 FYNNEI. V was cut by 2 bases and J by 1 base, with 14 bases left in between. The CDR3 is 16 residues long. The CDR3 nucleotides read TGTGCCAGCAGTGAATATGGCAGAACCACGAACACTGAAGCTTTCTTT. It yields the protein CASSEYGRTTNTEAFF.

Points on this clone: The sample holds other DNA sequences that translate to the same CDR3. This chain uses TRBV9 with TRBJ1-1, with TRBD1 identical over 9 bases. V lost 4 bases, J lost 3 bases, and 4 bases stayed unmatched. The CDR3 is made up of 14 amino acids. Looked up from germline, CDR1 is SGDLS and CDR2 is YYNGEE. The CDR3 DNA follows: TGTGCCAGCAGCCCGGGACAGGGTTACACTGAAGCTTTCTTT. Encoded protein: CASSPGQGYTEAFF.

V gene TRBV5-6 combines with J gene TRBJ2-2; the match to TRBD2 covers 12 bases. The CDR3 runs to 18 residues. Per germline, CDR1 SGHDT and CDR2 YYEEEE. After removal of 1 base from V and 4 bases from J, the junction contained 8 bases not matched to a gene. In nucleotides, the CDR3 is TGTGCCAGCAGCTTGTGGCTAGCGGGAGGGCGAGGCACCGGGGAGCTGTTTTTT. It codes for CASSLWLAGGRGTGELFF.

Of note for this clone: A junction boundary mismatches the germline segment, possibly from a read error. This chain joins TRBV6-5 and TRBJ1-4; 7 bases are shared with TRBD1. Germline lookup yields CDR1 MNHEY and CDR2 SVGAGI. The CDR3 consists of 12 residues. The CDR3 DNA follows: TGTGCCAGCAGGGACAGGATGGACCCCGGGATTTTT. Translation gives CASRDRMDPGIF.

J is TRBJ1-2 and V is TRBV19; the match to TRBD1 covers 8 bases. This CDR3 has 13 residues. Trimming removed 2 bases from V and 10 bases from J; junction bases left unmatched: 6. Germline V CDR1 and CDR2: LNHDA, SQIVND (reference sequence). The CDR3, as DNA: TGTGCCAGTAGTATACCCCCGGACAGGGACTACACCTTC. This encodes CASSIPPDRDYTF.

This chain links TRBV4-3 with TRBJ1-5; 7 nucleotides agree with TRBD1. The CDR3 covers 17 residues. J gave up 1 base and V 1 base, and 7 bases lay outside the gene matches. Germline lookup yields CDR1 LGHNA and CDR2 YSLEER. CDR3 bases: TGCGCCAGCAGCCAAGCAATAGGGACAGCCAGCAATCAGCCCCAGCATTTT. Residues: CASSQAIGTASNQPQHF.

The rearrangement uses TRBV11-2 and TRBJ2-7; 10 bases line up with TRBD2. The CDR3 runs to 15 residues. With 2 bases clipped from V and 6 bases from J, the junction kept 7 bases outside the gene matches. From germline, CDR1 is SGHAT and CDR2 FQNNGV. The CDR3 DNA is TGTGCCAGCAGCTTACTGTTAGCGGGAGGCTCCGAGCAGTACTTC. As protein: CASSLLLAGGSEQYF. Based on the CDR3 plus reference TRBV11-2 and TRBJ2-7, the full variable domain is EAGVAQSPRYKIIEKRQSVAFWCNPISGHATLYWYQQILGQGPKLLIQFQNNGVVDDSQLPKDRFSAERLKGVDSTLKIQPAKLEDSAVYLCASSLLLAGGSEQYFGPGTRLTVT.

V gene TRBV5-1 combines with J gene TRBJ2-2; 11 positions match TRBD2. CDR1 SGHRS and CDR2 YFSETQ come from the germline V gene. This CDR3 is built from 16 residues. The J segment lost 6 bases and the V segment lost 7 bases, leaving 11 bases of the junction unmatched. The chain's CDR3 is CASQPHGTSGPGELFF. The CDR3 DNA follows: TGCGCCAGCCAACCCCACGGGACTAGCGGACCCGGGGAGCTGTTTTTT.

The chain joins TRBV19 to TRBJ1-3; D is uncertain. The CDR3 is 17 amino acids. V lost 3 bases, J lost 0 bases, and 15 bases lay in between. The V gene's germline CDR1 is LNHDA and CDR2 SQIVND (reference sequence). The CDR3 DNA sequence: TGTGCCAGTAGTATCCGGGGAGAAGAGAGCTCTGGAAACACCATATATTTT. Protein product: CASSIRGEESSGNTIYF.

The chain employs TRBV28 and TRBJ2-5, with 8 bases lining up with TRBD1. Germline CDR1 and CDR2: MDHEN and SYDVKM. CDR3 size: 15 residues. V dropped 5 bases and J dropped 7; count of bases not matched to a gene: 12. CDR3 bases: TGTGCCAGCAGTCTTCTTCCGGGACAGGAGCGGACCCAGTACTTC. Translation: CASSLLPGQERTQYF.

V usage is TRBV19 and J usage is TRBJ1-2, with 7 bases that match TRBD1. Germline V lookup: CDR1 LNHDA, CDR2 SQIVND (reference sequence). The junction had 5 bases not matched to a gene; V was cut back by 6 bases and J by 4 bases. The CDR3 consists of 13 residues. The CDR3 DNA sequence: TGTGCCAGTAGACCGACAGGGCCCTATGGCTACACCTTC. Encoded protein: CASRPTGPYGYTF. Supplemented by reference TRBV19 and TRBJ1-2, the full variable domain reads DGGITQSPKYLFRKEGQNVTLSCEQNLNHDAMYWYRQDPGQGLRLIYYSQIVNDFQKGDIAEGYSVSREKKESFPLTVTSAQKNPTAFYLCASRPTGPYGYTFGSGTRLTVV.

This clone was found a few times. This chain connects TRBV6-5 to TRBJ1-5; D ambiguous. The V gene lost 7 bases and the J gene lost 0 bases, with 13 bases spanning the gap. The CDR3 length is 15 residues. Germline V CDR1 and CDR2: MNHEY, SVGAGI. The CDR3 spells CASNPRHYSNQPQHF. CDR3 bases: TGTGCCAGCAACCCCCGACATTATAGCAATCAGCCCCAGCATTTT.

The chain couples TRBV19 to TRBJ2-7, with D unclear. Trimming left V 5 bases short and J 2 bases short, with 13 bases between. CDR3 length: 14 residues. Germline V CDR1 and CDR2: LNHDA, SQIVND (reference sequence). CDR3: CASSAPHKTYEQYF. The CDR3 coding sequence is TGTGCCAGTAGTGCTCCACATAAAACCTACGAGCAGTACTTC.

The CDR3 region is CASSSGGWNEQYF. The CDR3 bases are TGTGCCAGCAGTAGCGGGGGCTGGAACGAGCAGTACTTC. J is TRBJ2-7 and V is TRBV28; TRBD2 agrees at 8 bases. Germline values: CDR1 MDHEN, CDR2 SYDVKM. This CDR3 region has 13 residues. With V trimmed by 5 bases and J by 5 bases, 5 bases remained unmatched. Complete variable domain (other parts from reference TRBV28 and TRBJ2-7): DVKVTQSSRYLVKRTGEKVFLECVQDMDHENMFWYRQDPGLGLRLIYFSYDVKMKEKGDIPEGYSVSREKKERFSLILESASTNQTSMYLCASSSGGWNEQYFGPGTRLTVT.

The CDR3 loop is CASSPGQTSYGYTF. CDR3 sequence (DNA): TGTGCCAGCTCACCCGGACAGACCTCCTATGGCTACACCTTC. V is TRBV18 and J is TRBJ1-2; D is perhaps TRBD1 (6 bases). CDR1 and CDR2 from the germline V gene are KGHSH and LQKENI. V lost 3 bases and J 4 bases, leaving 12 bases between the germline ends. CDR3 size: 14 residues.

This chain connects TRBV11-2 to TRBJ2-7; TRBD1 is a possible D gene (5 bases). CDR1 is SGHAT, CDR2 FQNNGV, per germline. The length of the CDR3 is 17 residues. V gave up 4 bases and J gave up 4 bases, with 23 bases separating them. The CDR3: CASSSWGSSHTTYEQYF. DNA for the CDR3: TGTGCCAGCAGCTCCTGGGGCTCCAGCCATACAACATACGAGCAGTACTTC.

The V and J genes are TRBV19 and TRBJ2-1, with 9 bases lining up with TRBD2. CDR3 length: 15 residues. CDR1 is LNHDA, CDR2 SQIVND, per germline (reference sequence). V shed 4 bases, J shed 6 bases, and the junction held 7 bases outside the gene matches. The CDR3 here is CASSTRTSGFNEQFF. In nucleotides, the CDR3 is TGTGCCAGTAGTACAAGAACTAGCGGGTTCAATGAGCAGTTCTTC.

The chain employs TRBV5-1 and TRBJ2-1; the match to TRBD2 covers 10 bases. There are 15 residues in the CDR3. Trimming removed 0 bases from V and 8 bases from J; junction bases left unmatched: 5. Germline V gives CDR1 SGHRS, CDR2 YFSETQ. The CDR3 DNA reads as TGCGCCAGCAGCTTGGTACCTAGCGGGGGTCATGAGCAGTTCTTC. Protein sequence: CASSLVPSGGHEQFF.

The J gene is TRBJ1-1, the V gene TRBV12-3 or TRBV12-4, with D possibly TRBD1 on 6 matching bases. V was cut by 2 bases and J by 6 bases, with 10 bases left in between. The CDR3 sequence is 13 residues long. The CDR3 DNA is TGTGCCAGCAGTTTAAGACAGGCCTCTGAAGCTTTCTTT. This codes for CASSLRQASEAFF.

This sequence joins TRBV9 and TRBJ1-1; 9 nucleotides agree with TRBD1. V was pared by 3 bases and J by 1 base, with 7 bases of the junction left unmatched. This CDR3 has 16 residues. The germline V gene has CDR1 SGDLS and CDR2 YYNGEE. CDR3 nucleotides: TGTGCCAGCAGCGAGAGGACAGGGGCGGGGAACACTGAAGCTTTCTTT. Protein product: CASSERTGAGNTEAFF.

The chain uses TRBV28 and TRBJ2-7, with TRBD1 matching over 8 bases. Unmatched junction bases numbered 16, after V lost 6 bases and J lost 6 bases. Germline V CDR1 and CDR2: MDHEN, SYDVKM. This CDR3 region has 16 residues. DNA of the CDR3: TGTGCCAGCAGCTCCTCCAGGGGGCGAGAGTGGGGCGAGCAGTACTTC. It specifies CASSSSRGREWGEQYF.

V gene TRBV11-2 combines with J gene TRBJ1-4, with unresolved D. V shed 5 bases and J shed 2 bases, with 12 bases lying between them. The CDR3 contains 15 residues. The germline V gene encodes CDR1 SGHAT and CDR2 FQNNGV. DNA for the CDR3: TGTGCCAGCAGCCTCCCCCCCGGTACTAATGAAAAACTGTTTTTT. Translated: CASSLPPGTNEKLFF.

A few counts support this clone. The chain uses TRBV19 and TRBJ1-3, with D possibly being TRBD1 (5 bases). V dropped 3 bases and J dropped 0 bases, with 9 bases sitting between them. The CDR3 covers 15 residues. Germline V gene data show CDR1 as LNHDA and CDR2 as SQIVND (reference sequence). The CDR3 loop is CASSMGLTSGNTIYF. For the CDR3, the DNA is TGTGCCAGTAGTATGGGACTGACCTCTGGAAACACCATATATTTT.

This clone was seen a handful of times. The CDR3: CASSLSVLAPLYF. The CDR3 nucleotides are TGTGCCAGCAGCTTATCGGTCCTAGCCCCCTTGTATTTT. This rearrangement joins TRBV11-3 to TRBJ2-3, with D tentatively TRBD2 (5 bases). This CDR3 comprises 13 residues. V lost 2 bases, J lost 14 bases, and 17 bases lay in between. Germline CDR1 and CDR2: SGHNT and YENEEA.

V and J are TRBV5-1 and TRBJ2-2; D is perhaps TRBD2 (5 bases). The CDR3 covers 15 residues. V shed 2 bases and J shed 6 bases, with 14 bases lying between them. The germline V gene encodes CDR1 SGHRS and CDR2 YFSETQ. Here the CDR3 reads CASSFASGYPGELFF. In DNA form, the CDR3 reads TGCGCCAGCAGCTTTGCGTCGGGATACCCCGGGGAGCTGTTTTTT.

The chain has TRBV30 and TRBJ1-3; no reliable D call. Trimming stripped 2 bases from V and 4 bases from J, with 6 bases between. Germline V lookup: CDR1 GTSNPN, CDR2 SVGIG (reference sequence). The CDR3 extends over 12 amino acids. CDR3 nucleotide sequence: TGTGCCTGGAGTCTTCTCGGAAACACCATATATTTT. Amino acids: CAWSLLGNTIYF. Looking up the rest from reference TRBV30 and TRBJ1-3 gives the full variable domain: SQTIHQWPATLVQPVGSPLSLECTVEGTSNPNLYWYRQAAGRGLQLLFYSVGIGQISSEVPQNLSASRPQDRQFILSSKKLLLSDSGFYLCAWSLLGNTIYFGEGSWLTVV.